The entry that follows covers one T cell receptor beta chain sequence. This sample is part of a study of blood T cell repertoires in COVID-19. Study as a whole: The United States, Italy and Spain provided the acute and convalescent COVID-19 samples. The analysed material was cDNA or gDNA that came from T cells, B-cell-depleted T cells, or PBMCs.

CDR1 is SGDLS and CDR2 is YYNGEE in the germline V gene. Losses at the gene ends were 0 bases for V and 0 bases for J; bases not matched to a gene: 5. The CDR3 extends over 16 amino acids. Per the original methods: From reference gene primer amplification, estimates of nucleated cell counts were derived. Assay: immunoSEQ multiplex PCR; the TCRdb copy retains only in-frame clones and omits some. Clonal size and the V and J genes are those of that table, whereas D and trimming came from the DNA. This table has 120,000 or so clones, over 75% appearing once. The clonotype was recovered from a man between 70 and 80 years old with active or convalescent COVID-19. This chain connects TRBV9 to TRBJ2-7; 8 bases line up with TRBD2. Sequencing was done on a sample of peripheral blood. CDR3 in amino acids: CASSVESSGLSYEQYF. The CDR3 coding sequence is TGTGCCAGCAGCGTAGAGTCTAGCGGGCTCTCCTACGAGCAGTACTTC.